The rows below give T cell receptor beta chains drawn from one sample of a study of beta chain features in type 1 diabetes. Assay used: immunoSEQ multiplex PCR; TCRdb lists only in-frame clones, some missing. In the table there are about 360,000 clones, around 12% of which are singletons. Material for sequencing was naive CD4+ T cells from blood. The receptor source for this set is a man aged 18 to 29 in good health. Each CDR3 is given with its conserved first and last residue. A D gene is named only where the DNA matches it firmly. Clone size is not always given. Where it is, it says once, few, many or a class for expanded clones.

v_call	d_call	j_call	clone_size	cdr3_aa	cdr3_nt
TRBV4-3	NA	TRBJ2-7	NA	CASSQELSRGISYEQYF	TGCGCCAGCAGCCAAGAACTGAGTAGGGGAATCTCCTACGAGCAGTACTTC
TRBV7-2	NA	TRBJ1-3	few	CASSSPAARTIYF	TGTGCCAGCAGCTCCCCCGCTGCGCGCACCATATATTTT
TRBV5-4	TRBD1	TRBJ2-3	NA	CASSLPGTGGTDTQYF	TGTGCCAGCAGCTTACCCGGGACAGGGGGCACAGATACGCAGTATTTT
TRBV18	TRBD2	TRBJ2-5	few	CASSPWTSGSRGQETQYF	TGTGCCAGCTCACCATGGACTAGCGGGAGTCGGGGACAAGAGACCCAGTACTTC
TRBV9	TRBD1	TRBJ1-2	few	CASSPHGTADYGYTF	TGTGCCAGCAGCCCCCATGGGACAGCGGACTATGGCTACACCTTC
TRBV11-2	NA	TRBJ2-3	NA	CASSSGFTDTQYF	TGTGCCAGCAGCTCGGGGTTCACAGATACGCAGTATTTT
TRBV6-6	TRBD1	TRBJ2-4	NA	CASSRTGWHIQYF	TGTGCCAGCAGCCGGACAGGGTGGCACATTCAGTACTTC
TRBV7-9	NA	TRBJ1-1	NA	CASSAPPGNTEAFF	TGTGCCAGCAGCGCCCCTCCGGGGAACACTGAAGCTTTCTTT
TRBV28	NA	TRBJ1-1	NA	CASSLGINTEAFF	TGTGCCAGCAGTTTAGGCATTAACACTGAAGCTTTCTTT
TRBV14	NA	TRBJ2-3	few	CASSQERGSLTDTQYF	TGTGCCAGCAGCCAAGAACGGGGATCACTCACAGATACGCAGTATTTT
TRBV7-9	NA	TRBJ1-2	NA	CASSLGARGGYTF	TGTGCCAGCAGCTTAGGGGCCAGGGGTGGCTACACCTTC
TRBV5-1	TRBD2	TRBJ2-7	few	CASSSREGTYEQYF	TGCGCCAGCAGCTCACGGGAGGGAACCTACGAGCAGTACTTC
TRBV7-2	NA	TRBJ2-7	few	CASSLDGSSYEQYF	TGTGCCAGCAGCTTAGATGGCAGTTCCTACGAGCAGTACTTC
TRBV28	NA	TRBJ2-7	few	CASSSPAYEQYF	TGTGCCAGCAGTTCCCCCGCCTACGAGCAGTACTTC
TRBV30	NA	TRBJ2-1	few	CAWSASGTGTPEQFF	TGTGCCTGGAGTGCGAGCGGTACCGGGACTCCCGAGCAGTTCTTC
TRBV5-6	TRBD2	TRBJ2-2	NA	CASSLTAGGPPPAGELFF	TGTGCCAGCAGCTTGACAGCGGGAGGGCCCCCTCCCGCCGGGGAGCTGTTTTTT
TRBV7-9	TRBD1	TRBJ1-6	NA	CASSSTGADSPLHF	TGTGCCAGCAGTTCAACAGGGGCCGACTCACCCCTCCACTTT
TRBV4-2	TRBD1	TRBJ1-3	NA	CASSQEGTGTGNTIYF	TGTGCCAGCAGCCAAGAGGGGACAGGGACTGGAAACACCATATATTTT
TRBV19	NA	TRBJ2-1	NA	CASTVGEPNEQFF	TGTGCCAGTACCGTAGGGGAACCCAATGAGCAGTTCTTC
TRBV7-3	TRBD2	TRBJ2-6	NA	CASSREGAGANVLTF	TGTGCCAGCAGCCGGGAGGGGGCTGGGGCCAACGTCCTGACTTTC
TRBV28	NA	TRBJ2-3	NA	CASSTSTDTQYF	TGTGCCAGCAGTACTAGCACAGATACGCAGTATTTT
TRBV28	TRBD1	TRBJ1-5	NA	CASRVQGSSRQPQHF	TGTGCCAGCAGGGTACAGGGGAGCTCAAGACAGCCCCAGCATTTT
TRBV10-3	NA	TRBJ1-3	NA	CAISESQEGDTIYF	TGTGCCATCAGTGAGTCCCAGGAGGGAGACACCATATATTTT
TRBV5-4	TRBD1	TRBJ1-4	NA	CASSTRDRTNEKLFF	TGTGCCAGCAGCACTCGGGACAGAACTAATGAAAAACTGTTTTTT
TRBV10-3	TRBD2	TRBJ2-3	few	CAIRLAGGGDTQYF	TGTGCCATCAGACTAGCGGGAGGGGGAGATACGCAGTATTTT
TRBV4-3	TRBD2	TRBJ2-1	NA	CASALSFASGSGEQFF	TGCGCCAGCGCCCTCTCCTTTGCTAGCGGGAGCGGTGAGCAGTTCTTC
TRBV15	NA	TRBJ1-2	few	CATSRENSYYGYTF	TGTGCCACCAGCAGAGAAAACAGTTACTATGGCTACACCTTC
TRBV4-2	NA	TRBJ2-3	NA	CASSQDLSYRGGDTQYF	TGTGCCAGCAGCCAAGATCTGAGCTACAGGGGAGGAGATACGCAGTATTTT
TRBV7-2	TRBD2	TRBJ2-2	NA	CASTPVAAGGTGELFF	TGTGCCAGCACCCCAGTTGCAGCGGGGGGAACCGGGGAGCTGTTTTTT
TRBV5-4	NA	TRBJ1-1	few	CASSLGQANTEAFF	TGTGCCAGCAGCTTGGGGCAGGCGAACACTGAAGCTTTCTTT
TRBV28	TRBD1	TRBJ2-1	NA	CASSLDTGGRYNEQFF	TGTGCCAGCAGTTTGGATACAGGGGGCAGGTACAATGAGCAGTTCTTC
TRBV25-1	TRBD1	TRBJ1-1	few	CASSASRDRVTEAFF	TGTGCCAGCAGCGCGAGCCGGGACAGGGTTACTGAAGCTTTCTTT
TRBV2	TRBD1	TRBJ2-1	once	CASGPRTGGTYNEQFF	TGTGCCAGCGGACCGAGGACAGGGGGAACCTACAATGAGCAGTTCTTC
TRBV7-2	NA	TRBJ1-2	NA	CASSDGPQGIGGYTF	TGTGCCAGCAGCGATGGGCCGCAGGGGATAGGTGGCTACACCTTC
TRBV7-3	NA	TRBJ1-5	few	CASSPQSGFDQPQHF	TGTGCCAGCAGCCCTCAGTCGGGGTTCGACCAGCCCCAGCATTTT
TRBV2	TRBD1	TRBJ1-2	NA	CASSGGQGNLIEDTF	TGTGCCAGCAGTGGGGGACAGGGAAATCTTATCGAGGACACCTTC
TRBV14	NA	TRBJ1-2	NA	CASSQPRGTGNQGYTF	TGTGCCAGCAGCCAGCCTCGCGGGACGGGGAATCAGGGCTACACCTTC
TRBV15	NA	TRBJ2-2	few	CATSSKASRTGELFF	TGTGCCACCAGCAGTAAGGCCTCGAGGACCGGGGAGCTGTTTTTT
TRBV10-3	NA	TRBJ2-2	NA	CATEDSSNTGELFF	TGTGCCACCGAGGACAGTTCGAACACCGGGGAGCTGTTTTTT
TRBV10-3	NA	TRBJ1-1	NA	CAISLSFNTEAFF	TGTGCCATCAGTCTCAGTTTCAACACTGAAGCTTTCTTT
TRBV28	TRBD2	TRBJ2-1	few	CASSLASGGTNEQFF	TGTGCCAGCAGTTTAGCGTCGGGGGGGACCAATGAGCAGTTCTTC
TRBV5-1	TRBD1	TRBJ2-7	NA	CASSLVSGQGAYEQYF	TGCGCCAGCAGCTTGGTTTCGGGACAGGGGGCCTACGAGCAGTACTTC
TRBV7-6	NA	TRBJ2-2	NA	CASSYLRGNTGELFF	TGTGCCAGCAGCTACCTTAGGGGTAACACCGGGGAGCTGTTTTTT
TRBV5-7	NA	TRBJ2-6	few	CASSLRGRGSGANVLTF	TGTGCCAGCAGCCTTAGGGGGAGGGGATCTGGGGCCAACGTCCTGACTTTC
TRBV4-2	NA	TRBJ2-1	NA	CASSQDLRSYNEQFF	TGTGCCAGCAGCCAAGACCTTCGCTCCTACAATGAGCAGTTCTTC
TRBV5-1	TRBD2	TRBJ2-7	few	CASSPAGAGGLLSSYEQYF	TGCGCCAGCAGCCCAGCAGGAGCGGGAGGCCTCCTGAGCTCCTACGAGCAGTACTTC
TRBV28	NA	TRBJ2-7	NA	CASSATSGYEQYF	TGTGCCAGCAGTGCAACATCGGGCTACGAGCAGTACTTC
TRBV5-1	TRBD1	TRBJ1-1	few	CASSLVSRQGAEAFF	TGCGCCAGCAGCTTGGTCTCCCGGCAGGGGGCGGAAGCTTTCTTT
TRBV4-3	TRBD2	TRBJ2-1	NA	CASSQDRLAGPYNEQFF	TGCGCCAGCAGCCAAGATCGTCTAGCGGGTCCCTACAATGAGCAGTTCTTC
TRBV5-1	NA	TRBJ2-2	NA	CASSLGGANTGELFF	TGCGCCAGCAGCTTGGGCGGGGCGAACACCGGGGAGCTGTTTTTT